This TCR beta chain was profiled in a study of shared clonotypes between healthy human individuals. Overall study: The donor group consisted of a couple of women and a few men, aged 18 to 49. Each donor had three CD4 naive, three CD4 memory, two CD8 naive and one CD8 memory plate.

CDR1 is SQVTM, CDR2 ANQGSEA, per germline. The germline V and J ends were trimmed by 8 bases and 4 bases, with 14 bases remaining between them. The CDR3 extends over 12 amino acids. Some clones are missing from TCRdb's copy, which holds only in-frame ones; the method was immunoSEQ multiplex PCR. The table lists approximately 1.1 million clones, about four fifths of them singletons. With regard to this clone: Its antigen is currently unknown.

Overall study results and limits: The study found lower generation probabilities in non-shared clonotypes than in those shared by all four donors.

The source is a man aged 18 to 35 in good health. Some clones in this sample may be carry-over from other donors' samples. The sample taken for sequencing was memory CD4+ T cells from PBMCs. Subset: CD45RA-negative fraction. The chain links TRBV29-1 to TRBJ2-5, with no clear D. The CDR3 protein is CSSSPSSETQYF. The CDR3 DNA follows: TGCAGCTCATCCCCCTCGTCAGAGACCCAGTACTTC.